The 9 T cell receptor beta chains given below trace back to one sample, sequenced in a study of blood T cell repertoires in COVID-19. Produced via immunoSEQ multiplex PCR; TCRdb's table is partial and in-frame only. The sample includes 250,000 to 350,000 clones, roughly 87% of them seen just once. The sequenced sample consisted of peripheral blood. These receptors all come from a man aged 18 to 35 with active or convalescent COVID-19.

The V call is TRBV4-3, the J call TRBJ2-3, with D possibly TRBD2 on 6 matching bases. Germline lookup yields CDR1 LGHNA and CDR2 YSLEER. V dropped 4 bases and J dropped 4 bases, with 15 bases sitting between them. The CDR3 totals 15 residues. CDR3 loop: CASSPLAGGPDTQYF. The CDR3 DNA is TGCGCCAGCAGCCCCCTAGCCGGAGGGCCAGATACGCAGTATTTT.

This chain joins TRBV11-2 and TRBJ2-7, with 8 nucleotides matching TRBD1. V was clipped by 1 base and J by 2 bases; unmatched bases: 10. The CDR3 has 17 amino acids. From germline, CDR1 is SGHAT and CDR2 FQNNGV. CDR3 sequence (DNA): TGTGCCAGCAGCTTAGTCGTTTTTCAGGACAGGGCCTACGAGCAGTACTTC. Amino acid sequence: CASSLVVFQDRAYEQYF.

As concerns this clone: The sample carries other DNA sequences with the same CDR3. This sequence joins TRBV7-3 and TRBJ1-1, with D perhaps TRBD1 (5 bases). The CDR3 totals 13 residues. Germline CDR1 reads SGHTA; CDR2 reads FQGTGA. Trimming shortened V by 4 bases and J by 1 base, and 7 bases separated the two germline ends. The CDR3 protein is CASSSQGNTEAFF. As DNA, the CDR3 is TGTGCCAGCAGCTCCCAGGGGAACACTGAAGCTTTCTTT.

The rearrangement links TRBV18 to TRBJ2-7, with 10 bases identical to TRBD1. The CDR3 sequence is 14 residues long. Per germline, CDR1 KGHSH and CDR2 LQKENI. With V trimmed by 5 bases and J by 2 bases, 3 bases remained unmatched. For the CDR3, the DNA is TGTGCCAGCTCAGACAGGGGGCGTCCCTACGAGCAGTACTTC. Translated, it gives CASSDRGRPYEQYF.

V usage is TRBV7-8 and J usage is TRBJ1-2, with a weak D call TRBD1 (6 bases). CDR1 is SGHVS and CDR2 is FQNEAQ in the germline V gene. This CDR3 is 13 amino acids long. The ends were cut back, 5 bases at V and 4 bases at J, with 11 bases in the middle. The CDR3 DNA follows: TGTGCCAGCAGCCGGACAGCCGGCTATGGCTACACCTTC. Protein: CASSRTAGYGYTF.

The chain joins TRBV9 to TRBJ1-2; the D gene is possibly TRBD1 (6 bases). V shed 1 base and J shed 7 bases, with 8 bases lying between them. The CDR3 length is 12 residues. Germline CDR1 SGDLS, CDR2 YYNGEE. The CDR3 loop is CASSVTGFGYTF. DNA of the CDR3: TGTGCCAGCAGCGTAACAGGGTTTGGCTACACCTTC.

The V call is TRBV5-6, the J call TRBJ1-2; perhaps TRBD1 as D (6 bases). Germline values: CDR1 SGHDT, CDR2 YYEEEE. Trimming pared 5 bases from V and 9 bases from J, leaving 23 bases between. The CDR3 loop spans 15 amino acids. In nucleotides, the CDR3 is TGTGCCAGCAGATTTGCGGACAGCCTTATGTTTCGCTACACCTTC. Protein product: CASRFADSLMFRYTF.

The rearrangement links TRBV2 to TRBJ2-3; 8 positions agree with TRBD2. J lost 2 bases, V lost 7 bases, and 8 bases had no gene match. The CDR3 runs to 15 residues. Per the germline V gene, CDR1 is SNHLY and CDR2 is FYNNEI. The CDR3 protein is CASTRTSSSTDTQYF. In nucleotides, the CDR3 is TGTGCCAGCACCCGGACTAGCAGCTCCACAGATACGCAGTATTTT. Together with reference TRBV2 and TRBJ2-3, the CDR3 gives the full variable domain: EPEVTQTPSHQVTQMGQEVILRCVPISNHLYFYWYRQILGQKVEFLVSFYNNEISEKSEIFDDQFSVERPDGSNFTLKIRSTKLEDSAMYFCASTRTSSSTDTQYFGPGTRLTVL.

The gene calls are TRBV6-5 and TRBJ2-3; D is perhaps TRBD1 (5 bases). Germline V gene sequence: CDR1 MNHEY, CDR2 SVGAGI. This CDR3 spans 13 amino acids. Trimming shortened V by 6 bases and J by 4 bases, and 11 bases separated the two germline ends. CDR3 in amino acids: CASRKQGADTQYF. As DNA, the CDR3 is TGTGCCAGCAGAAAACAAGGGGCAGATACGCAGTATTTT.